The next 31 T cell receptor beta chains were all read from a single sample in a study of T cells in Graves' hyperthyroidism and ophthalmopathy. Using RNA transcripts as the source, TCR beta CDR3 regions were amplified. Primed by the HTBI set, a first-round RT-PCR was run on the TCR CDR3. From the multiplex PCR reads, TCRdb called clonotypes with MiXCR, one entry per CDR3 protein. The sample records hundreds of thousands of distinct CDR3 sequences, roughly 17% being singletons. The sequenced sample consisted of blood. The origin of the receptors is a woman in her late teens or twenties with Graves' ophthalmopathy.

This clonotype has a count of ten or more. The V gene is TRBV7-9, the J gene TRBJ2-3; TRBD2 matches 9 bases. The CDR3 spans 15 residues. Looked up from germline, CDR1 is SEHNR and CDR2 is FQNEAQ (reference sequence). V lost 5 bases to trimming and J lost 2 bases; unmatched junction nucleotides: 5. CDR3 sequence: CASSLPSGVTDTQYF. CDR3 bases: TGTGCCAGCAGCCTGCCTAGCGGGGTCACAGATACGCAGTATTTT.

This clonotype was observed many times. This chain connects TRBV6-1 to TRBJ1-6; D not certain. This CDR3 has 14 amino acids. Per the germline V gene, CDR1 is MNHNS and CDR2 is SASEGT. V dropped 0 bases and J dropped 10 bases, with 10 bases sitting between them. The CDR3 sequence: CASSEARGSSPLHF. CDR3 sequence (DNA): TGTGCCAGCAGTGAAGCTCGGGGTAGCTCACCCCTCCACTTT.

The genes are TRBV19 and TRBJ2-1; TRBD2 matches 9 bases. Trimming cost V 7 bases and J 4 bases; bases outside gene matches: 11. Germline V lookup: CDR1 LNHDA, CDR2 SQIVND (reference sequence). The CDR3 loop spans 16 amino acids. DNA of the CDR3: TGTGCCAGTATGAGCATTGGCGGGGGGGCGTACAATGAGCAGTTCTTC. Translating gives CASMSIGGGAYNEQFF.

The chain recombines TRBV7-9 with TRBJ2-5, with 10 bases that match TRBD1. The germline CDR1 and CDR2 sequences are SEHNR and FQNEAQ (reference sequence). J was trimmed by 5 bases and V by 5 bases; bases with no gene match: 8. This CDR3 has 15 residues. The CDR3 region is CASSHGTGVVETQYF. The DNA for the CDR3 is TGTGCCAGCAGCCACGGGACAGGGGTGGTGGAGACCCAGTACTTC.

This chain uses TRBV3-1 with TRBJ2-7, with a possible D match to TRBD2 (5 bases). There are 12 residues in the CDR3. From germline, CDR1 is LGHDT and CDR2 YNNKEL (reference sequence). Trimming shortened V by 3 bases and J by 7 bases, and 10 bases separated the two germline ends. The CDR3 region is CASSQAGWEQYF. CDR3 sequence (DNA): TGTGCCAGCAGCCAGGCGGGCTGGGAGCAGTACTTC.

This clonotype was counted only a few times. The rearrangement joins TRBV7-9 to TRBJ2-3; 7 bases agree with TRBD2. The V gene end was trimmed by 2 bases and the J gene end by 1 base; junction bases not matched to a gene: 6. This CDR3 has 16 residues. Germline values: CDR1 SEHNR, CDR2 FQNEAQ (reference sequence). The CDR3 loop is CASSLYDTSGTDTQYF. The CDR3 DNA reads as TGTGCCAGCAGCTTATATGATACTAGCGGCACAGATACGCAGTATTTT. The whole variable domain, remainder taken from reference TRBV7-9 and TRBJ2-3, is DTGVSQNPRHKITKRGQNVTFRCDPISEHNRLYWYRQTLGQGPEFLTYFQNEAQLEKSRLLSDRFSAERPKGSFSTLEIQRTEQGDSAMYLCASSLYDTSGTDTQYFGPGTRLTVL.

The chain recombines TRBV20-1 with TRBJ2-1; the D is unclear. Per the germline V gene, CDR1 is DFQATT and CDR2 is SNEGSKA (reference sequence). V was clipped by 4 bases and J by 4 bases, with 5 bases between them. The CDR3 contains 11 residues. The CDR3 bases are TGCAGTGCTAATCAGTACAATGAGCAGTTCTTC. Translating gives CSANQYNEQFF.

This clonotype has only a few counts. The chain recombines TRBV27 with TRBJ2-2; 8 positions agree with TRBD1. The CDR3 covers 16 residues. Germline V gene data show CDR1 as MNHEY and CDR2 as SMNVEV (reference sequence). V was clipped by 4 bases and J by 3 bases; unmatched bases: 7. CDR3 nucleotides: TGTGCCAGCAGTTCCCTCCAGGGGGCCGACACCGGGGAGCTGTTTTTT. This gives the protein CASSSLQGADTGELFF.

This clonotype was counted only a few times. The CDR3 loop reads CASSVTGGPEAFF. The CDR3 DNA sequence: TGTGCCAGCAGCGTAACAGGGGGCCCTGAAGCTTTCTTT. The chain has TRBV9 and TRBJ1-1; TRBD1 matches at 9 bases. Germline CDR1 SGDLS, CDR2 YYNGEE. The CDR3 is 13 residues long. V was pared by 1 base and J by 6 bases, with 1 base of the junction left unmatched.

The chain recombines TRBV20-1 with TRBJ1-5, with 7 positions matching TRBD1. The CDR3 is 14 residues long. Trimming took 3 bases from V and 6 from J; bases not matched to a gene: 8. Per germline, CDR1 DFQATT and CDR2 SNEGSKA (reference sequence). The CDR3 DNA sequence: TGCAGTGCTAGGAACGGCAGGGGGAGTCAGCCCCAGCATTTT. This codes for CSARNGRGSQPQHF.

This clonotype has only a few counts. This chain connects TRBV19 to TRBJ1-5, with D uncertain. Germline V gene lookup returns CDR1 LNHDA and CDR2 SQIVND (reference sequence). CDR3 length: 14 amino acids. V lost 6 bases, J lost 0 bases, and 9 bases lay in between. The CDR3 DNA sequence: TGTGCCAGTAGCCAACAGAATAGCAATCAGCCCCAGCATTTT. It translates to CASSQQNSNQPQHF. The full variable domain, with the rest looked up from reference TRBV19 and TRBJ1-5, is DGGITQSPKYLFRKEGQNVTLSCEQNLNHDAMYWYRQDPGQGLRLIYYSQIVNDFQKGDIAEGYSVSREKKESFPLTVTSAQKNPTAFYLCASSQQNSNQPQHFGDGTRLSIL.

This clonotype was picked up many times. The chain carries TRBV28 and TRBJ1-6; no definite D call. This CDR3 is built from 14 residues. Trimming left V 8 bases short and J 3 bases short, with 11 bases between. The germline V gene encodes CDR1 MDHEN and CDR2 SYDVKM. CDR3 in amino acids: CASGPRGYNSPLHF. The CDR3 DNA sequence: TGTGCCAGCGGCCCTCGGGGCTATAATTCACCCCTCCACTTT.

V and J are TRBV4-2 and TRBJ2-2; tentatively, D is TRBD1 (6 bases). Germline V lookup: CDR1 LGHNA, CDR2 YNFKEQ. V lost 4 bases and J lost 5, with 14 bases in between. The CDR3 length is 15 residues. CDR3 in amino acids: CASSRPGQSTGELFF. The CDR3 DNA reads TGTGCCAGCAGCCGCCCCGGACAGTCAACCGGGGAGCTGTTTTTT.

The chain uses TRBV9 and TRBJ1-6; D possibly corresponds to TRBD1 (5 bases). Deletions cut 0 bases from V and 10 bases from J, with 14 bases between. In germline, CDR1 is SGDLS, CDR2 YYNGEE. The length of the CDR3 is 15 residues. DNA of the CDR3: TGTGCCAGCAGCGTAGAGGTCGGGGCCGGCTCACCCCTCCACTTT. This sequence encodes CASSVEVGAGSPLHF.

This clonotype was seen repeatedly, ten times or more. The chain couples TRBV20-1 to TRBJ1-2, with 7 bases that match TRBD1. The V segment lost 3 bases and the J segment 8 bases; nucleotides outside the gene matches: 21. Germline lookup yields CDR1 DFQATT and CDR2 SNEGSKA (reference sequence). CDR3 length equals 17 residues. This CDR3 reads CSARVPLDRERVGGYTF. In DNA form, the CDR3 reads TGCAGTGCTAGGGTACCCCTTGACAGGGAGAGAGTAGGAGGCTACACCTTC.

Details on this clonotype: A clone one base away is much larger, so this may be a read error. V and J are TRBV20-1 and TRBJ2-3; 11 nucleotides align to TRBD2. CDR1 and CDR2 (germline): DFQATT, SNEGSKA (reference sequence). The CDR3 runs 14 residues. Losses at the gene ends were 6 bases for V and 0 bases for J; bases not matched to a gene: 2. CDR3 loop: CSAASGGSTDTQYF. CDR3 nucleotide sequence: TGCAGTGCAGCTAGCGGGGGGAGCACAGATACGCAGTATTTT.

This clonotype was seen ten or more times. CDR3 sequence reads: CASSIPYNEQFF. The DNA for the CDR3 is TGTGCCAGTAGTATACCCTACAATGAGCAGTTCTTC. This chain links TRBV19 with TRBJ2-1; D is unclear. The CDR3 is made up of 12 amino acids. The V end lost 2 bases, the J end lost 2 bases, and 1 base lay between the germline ends. Germline CDR1 LNHDA, CDR2 SQIVND (reference sequence).

This clonotype was picked up many times. The rearrangement links TRBV28 to TRBJ1-2; D ambiguous. CDR1 and CDR2 (germline): MDHEN, SYDVKM. V shed 6 bases and J shed 0 bases, with 8 bases lying between them. The CDR3 has 13 residues. As DNA, the CDR3 is TGTGCCAGCAGAACAGACACTAACTATGGCTACACCTTC. Translated, it gives CASRTDTNYGYTF.

This clonotype has just a few counts. This could be a read error, since a much larger clone is one nucleotide away. The chain carries TRBV6-5 and TRBJ2-4; TRBD2 agrees at 9 bases. V shed 2 bases, J shed 6 bases, and the junction held 5 bases outside the gene matches. The length of the CDR3 is 15 residues. The germline CDR1 and CDR2 sequences are MNHEY and SVGAGI. The DNA of the CDR3 is TGTGCCAGCAGTTACCTTAGCGGGGGTACAAACATTCAGTACTTC. Translating it yields CASSYLSGGTNIQYF.

This clonotype has ten or more counts. The V call is TRBV30, the J call TRBJ2-7; 7 bases agree with TRBD2. The V and J ends lost 0 bases and 4 bases, in that order; junction bases with no gene match: 0. Germline V CDR1 and CDR2: GTSNPN, SVGIG (reference sequence). This CDR3 contains 12 residues. In DNA, the CDR3 is TGTGCCTGGAGTGTGGGAGGGTACGAGCAGTACTTC. This sequence encodes CAWSVGGYEQYF.

This clonotype was picked up many times. The rearrangement links TRBV18 to TRBJ1-2, with D unresolved. CDR1 KGHSH and CDR2 LQKENI come from the germline V gene. Trimming shortened V by 3 bases and J by 2 bases, and 10 bases separated the two germline ends. The CDR3 has 14 amino acids. The chain's CDR3 is CASSPADANYGYTF. The CDR3 nucleotides read TGTGCCAGCTCACCGGCGGACGCGAACTATGGCTACACCTTC.

This clonotype was recorded many times. The chain is built from TRBV6-1 and TRBJ2-3; 12 bases line up with TRBD2. The germline CDR1 and CDR2 sequences are MNHNS and SASEGT. CDR3 length: 15 residues. J gave up 4 bases and V 2 bases, and 1 base lay outside the gene matches. CDR3 in amino acids: CASSELAGGPDTQYF. CDR3 DNA: TGTGCCAGCAGTGAACTAGCGGGGGGGCCAGATACGCAGTATTTT.

The V and J genes are TRBV7-6 and TRBJ2-1, with 7 bases lining up with TRBD2. The CDR3 has 18 amino acids. With V trimmed by 2 bases and J by 0 bases, 10 bases remained unmatched. Germline loops: CDR1 SGHVS, CDR2 FNYEAQ. DNA of the CDR3: TGTGCCAGCAGCTTATTCCGCGGGGGAACCAGCTCCTACAATGAGCAGTTCTTC. Protein sequence: CASSLFRGGTSSYNEQFF.

As to this clonotype: One end of the junction varies from germline; a read error may be responsible. This chain links TRBV3-1 with TRBJ2-5; 10 bases are shared with TRBD2. Germline CDR1 and CDR2: LGHDT and YNNKEL (reference sequence). The CDR3 totals 15 residues. In DNA form, the CDR3 reads TGTGCCAGCAGCCCGCTAGCGGGAGTGCTAGAGGCCCAGTACTTC. This encodes CASSPLAGVLEAQYF.

In its sample, this clonotype was seen a few times. This chain links TRBV7-2 with TRBJ1-3; D is undetermined. Germline V CDR1 and CDR2: SGHTA, FQGNSA. The CDR3 length is 15 residues. V was cut by 1 base and J by 3 bases, with 10 bases left in between. In DNA form, the CDR3 reads TGTGCCAGCAGCTTAGATACCGGGGTTGGAAACACCATATATTTT. It specifies CASSLDTGVGNTIYF.

Regarding this clonotype: A read error may explain this, as a much larger clone is one base away. The chain has TRBV27 and TRBJ2-1, with 8 positions matching TRBD2. CDR1 is MNHEY, CDR2 SMNVEV, per germline (reference sequence). J lost 0 bases, V lost 5 bases, and 30 bases had no gene match. This CDR3 spans 24 amino acids. The CDR3 DNA is TGTGCCAGCAGTCAGCCAACAGGGTTGGGAGAGCGGGAGATCCCAACTAGCTCCTACAATGAGCAGTTCTTC. This translates into CASSQPTGLGEREIPTSSYNEQFF.

The chain recombines TRBV6-1 with TRBJ2-3; D gene ambiguous. CDR3 length: 14 amino acids. Trimming removed 1 base at V and 0 bases at J, with 5 bases between. Germline lookup yields CDR1 MNHNS and CDR2 SASEGT. The CDR3 loop is CASSEEISTDTQYF. CDR3 DNA: TGTGCCAGCAGTGAAGAGATTAGCACAGATACGCAGTATTTT.

This clonotype was recorded at least ten times. The rearrangement uses TRBV3-1 and TRBJ1-4, with D tentatively TRBD1 (5 bases). The CDR3 runs 15 residues. Trimming pared 6 bases from V and 7 bases from J, leaving 18 bases between. CDR1 and CDR2 (germline): LGHDT, YNNKEL (reference sequence). CDR3 sequence (DNA): TGTGCCAGCAGACCGCAGGGATTGGGTAGTGAAAAACTGTTTTTT. Translated: CASRPQGLGSEKLFF. The complete variable domain, with remaining parts taken from reference TRBV3-1 and TRBJ1-4, reads DTAVSQTPKYLVTQMGNDKSIKCEQNLGHDTMYWYKQDSKKFLKIMFSYNNKELIINETVPNRFSPKSPDKAHLNLHINSLELGDSAVYFCASRPQGLGSEKLFFGSGTQLSVL.

This clonotype was picked up a small number of times. The CDR3 DNA reads as TGTGCCACCAGTGATTGGGACAGGGGACACAATGAGCAGTTCTTC. This codes for CATSDWDRGHNEQFF. V usage is TRBV24-1 and J usage is TRBJ2-1, with 10 nucleotides matching TRBD1. This CDR3 spans 15 amino acids. The J segment lost 5 bases and the V segment lost 2 bases, leaving 2 bases of the junction unmatched. Germline CDR1 KGHDR, CDR2 SFDVKD.

The chain uses TRBV4-3 and TRBJ2-1; 9 bases line up with TRBD2. Germline-derived CDR1 and CDR2 are LGHNA and YSLEER. The CDR3 is 17 residues long. V lost 0 bases, J lost 5 bases, and 8 bases stayed unmatched. The CDR3 DNA is TGCGCCAGCAGCCAAGATCAGTCGGCGGGGGGGAACAATGAGCAGTTCTTC. This translates into CASSQDQSAGGNNEQFF.

This clonotype has just a few counts. The J gene is TRBJ1-4, the V gene TRBV4-1; TRBD1 agrees at 7 bases. Looked up from germline, CDR1 is MGHRA and CDR2 is YSYEKL. The CDR3 totals 15 residues. Losses at the gene ends were 4 bases for V and 8 bases for J; bases not matched to a gene: 10. In DNA form, the CDR3 reads TGCGCCAGCAGCCTCTCCGGGACAGAAAGGGAAAAACTGTTTTTT. This sequence encodes CASSLSGTEREKLFF.